This TCR beta chain was identified in a study of shared clonotypes between healthy human individuals (dated by TCRdb to between 2020 and 2021). Regarding the research as a whole: The cohort comprised two women and a few men aged 18 to 49 years. To increase sequencing depth and limit assay-specific biases, TCR repertoire library preparation and sequencing were carried out by different laboratories using diverse techniques. The study deeply sequenced blood TCR repertoires of about 5 healthy adults to estimate repertoire size and the extent of clonotype sharing between individuals. Between about 0.9 and 8.9 billion PBMCs per donor were obtained by leukapheresis. The paper as a whole reports these results and caveats: Pairwise subsampling led to the expectation that sequencing depth would affect the degree of clonotype sharing among donors. Sampling was restricted to blood, and TCR repertoires in tissue are likely to differ from TCR repertoires in blood. Because the study included a small number of donors, the genetic and exposure-history diversity represented was limited.

Using the deep immunoSEQ assay, multiplex PCR amplified TCR CDR3 regions from genomic DNA. For each cell subset, the extracted genomic DNA was distributed evenly across all wells of several immunoSEQ 96-well plates, and each plate served as one replicate. For unsorted PBMC, roughly 330 ng of genomic DNA, equivalent to about 32,000 T cell genomes, went into each replicate PCR. Genomic DNA from unsorted PBMC was sequenced over ten immunoSEQ deep assay plates. Purified libraries were measured with a Qubit 3.0 fluorometer, size-checked on a Bioanalyzer 2100, and measured again with the KAPA Library Quantification kit. Every immunoSEQ 96-well plate was sequenced on a separate single-read 150-cycle Illumina NextSeq 550 flow cell. The study's own analysis went as follows. Because the immunoSEQ output held only junctional sequences and lacked quality scores, the filtering could not match the filtering applied to full-length reads. Sequences were annotated with PyIR, a Python wrapper for IgBLAST v1.9, using IMGT germline references to assign V/J genes and CDR3. Reads were removed for weak V/J assignments (E-value above 1e-6), missing CDR3, stop codons, out-of-frame junctions, or ambiguous translated residues. V3J clonotypes were defined as sequences sharing an identical inferred V gene, J gene, and CDR3 amino acid sequence. Percentage overlap between repertoires was computed as shared unique clonotypes divided by the size of the smaller repertoire. Richness of each repertoire was evaluated using RTK rarefaction, the Chao1 estimator, and Recon v2.1 estimates of unobserved clonotypes. Drawn from immuneACCESS, this table holds only the in-frame rearrangements with V and J called that TCRdb kept. Clones are partly lost; checked studies trace under half to an unresolved V gene and leave the rest unexplained. That table furnishes V, J and clone size, whereas the DNA furnished D and trimming. For this sample there are about 480,000 clones; almost 80% appear just once. Together, the top ten hold approximately 12% of the sample.

The donors were healthy, HIV-negative adults who had no recently reported acute infections or vaccinations. Every donor was a Caucasian adult living in Nashville, Tennessee, USA. For unsorted samples, about 90 million PBMCs were counted, and genomic DNA was extracted using the QIAamp DNA Blood Mini kit. Blood was collected by leukapheresis, and PBMCs were isolated by Ficoll-Histopaque density gradient centrifugation and then cryopreserved in liquid nitrogen vapor phase. The germline V gene provides CDR1 MDHEN and CDR2 SYDVKM. The CDR3 covers 14 residues, taking in both the cysteine and the phenylalanine. The kept DNA is CDR3 alone, 42 bases in frame from the first base. V loses 7 bases, J loses 2 bases, and the germline ends lie 12 bases apart. Of note for this clone: This receptor's antigen is unknown. Per-base qualities were not stored, and no clone one base away is much larger.

Sequenced material: PBMCs. Recombination joined TRBV28 with TRBJ1-3, with TRBD1 perhaps the D gene, on 6 matching bases. This receptor was identified in a woman in her forties in good health. Some clones in this sample may be carry-over from other donors' samples. The CDR3 protein is CASILGGTGNTIYF. The DNA sequence is TGTGCCAGCATTCTAGGGGGAACTGGAAACACCATATATTTT.